Presented here are 27 T cell receptor beta chains from one specimen sequenced in a study of blood T cell repertoires in COVID-19. Profiling relied on immunoSEQ multiplex PCR, and the TCRdb table lists in-frame clones only, not all of them. Of 140,000 to 150,000 clones in the sample, approximately 84% were seen once. What was sequenced was peripheral blood. Receptors were obtained from a human donor with acute or convalescent COVID-19. The donor label of this sample is uncertain.

The chain is built from TRBV5-8 and TRBJ2-7, with 7 bases identical to TRBD2. The CDR3 has 14 amino acids. From germline, CDR1 is SGHTS and CDR2 YDEGEE. V shed 3 bases and J 5 bases; nucleotides not matched to a gene: 8. DNA of the CDR3: TGTGCCAGCAGCTGGGAGGGTCAGGGCCACGAGCAGTACTTC. Translating it yields CASSWEGQGHEQYF.

This rearrangement joins TRBV10-3 to TRBJ2-1; 7 bases are shared with TRBD1. Looked up from germline, CDR1 is ENHRY and CDR2 is SYGVKD. Losses at the gene ends were 9 bases for V and 7 bases for J; bases not matched to a gene: 24. CDR3 length: 18 residues. The CDR3 protein is CAIATREPNRGSWNEQFF. As DNA, the CDR3 is TGTGCCATTGCGACGAGAGAGCCAAACAGGGGATCGTGGAATGAGCAGTTCTTC.

This chain links TRBV12-5 with TRBJ2-1; D is perhaps TRBD2 (6 bases). Between the trimmed V and J ends, which lost 5 bases and 9 bases, there was a span of 26 bases. The germline CDR1 and CDR2 sequences are LGHNT and FRNRAP. The CDR3 extends over 17 amino acids. Written as DNA, the CDR3 is TGTGCTAGTGGTCCCAATTATCAGGCGCTTAGGAGGGTTGAGCAGTTCTTC. It yields the protein CASGPNYQALRRVEQFF.

The chain recombines TRBV4-1 with TRBJ2-3, with TRBD2 matching over 12 bases. Germline-derived CDR1 and CDR2 are MGHRA and YSYEKL. The V segment lost 4 bases and the J segment 3 bases; nucleotides outside the gene matches: 5. This CDR3 region has 16 residues. The CDR3 DNA is TGCGCCAGCAGCCCGCTAGCGGGGGGGCTTACAGATACGCAGTATTTT. Protein: CASSPLAGGLTDTQYF.

This chain links TRBV27 with TRBJ1-1, with D perhaps matching TRBD1 (5 bases). The CDR3 is 13 amino acids. Germline assignment: CDR1 MNHEY and CDR2 SMNVEV (reference sequence). Trimming shortened V by 0 bases and J by 3 bases, and 5 bases separated the two germline ends. The CDR3 DNA sequence: TGTGCCAGCAGTTTATCGACAGACACTGAAGCTTTCTTT. Its translation is CASSLSTDTEAFF.

This chain links TRBV28 with TRBJ2-7; 8 positions match TRBD1. After removal of 8 bases from V and 5 bases from J, the junction contained 11 bases not matched to a gene. CDR1 MDHEN and CDR2 SYDVKM come from the germline V gene. The CDR3 totals 14 residues. The CDR3 DNA reads as TGTGCCAGCGGGGGAGGACAGGGAGTAGACGAGCAGTACTTC. This translates into CASGGGQGVDEQYF.

The chain recombines TRBV19 with TRBJ1-2; no reliable D call. The CDR3 sequence is 11 residues long. Per the germline V gene, CDR1 is LNHDA and CDR2 is SQIVND (reference sequence). The V end was cut by 10 bases, the J end by 4 bases, with 10 bases between. The CDR3 bases are TGTGCCACGCGGGGTCTCTATGGCTACACCTTC. Translating gives CATRGLYGYTF.

This sequence joins TRBV5-4 and TRBJ1-1; D uncertain. Trimming cost V 6 bases and J 2 bases, with 5 bases left between them. This CDR3 has 11 amino acids. Germline loops: CDR1 SGHNT, CDR2 YYREEE (reference sequence). In nucleotides, the CDR3 is TGTGCCAGCACATCAAACACTGAAGCTTTCTTT. It specifies CASTSNTEAFF.

The chain links TRBV5-4 to TRBJ2-2; no clear D gene. Germline V gene sequence: CDR1 SGHNT, CDR2 YYREEE (reference sequence). CDR3 length: 15 amino acids. V lost 0 bases and J lost 0, with 6 bases in between. CDR3 DNA sequence: TGTGCCAGCAGCTTGGGGGCAGCGAACACCGGGGAGCTGTTTTTT. As protein: CASSLGAANTGELFF.

The chain carries TRBV5-1 and TRBJ2-5; the match to TRBD1 covers 9 bases. This CDR3 has 14 residues. In germline, CDR1 is SGHRS, CDR2 YFSETQ. J gave up 3 bases and V 8 bases, and 8 bases lay outside the gene matches. The CDR3, as DNA: TGCGCCAGTGCACCGGGACAGGGTGAAGAGACCCAGTACTTC. It codes for CASAPGQGEETQYF.

The chain employs TRBV5-4 and TRBJ1-6; perhaps TRBD1 as D (6 bases). Germline V gene lookup returns CDR1 SGHNT and CDR2 YYREEE (reference sequence). Trimming cost V 4 bases and J 8 bases, with 10 bases left between them. This CDR3 is built from 13 residues. The CDR3 loop reads CASSRDIHSPLHF. The CDR3, as DNA: TGTGCCAGCAGCAGGGACATCCATTCACCCCTCCACTTT.

The J gene is TRBJ1-5, the V gene TRBV3-1 (or the pseudogene TRBV3-2); the D is unclear. V was clipped by 1 base and J by 0 bases, with 10 bases between them. This CDR3 is 16 amino acids long. Germline V gives CDR1 LGHDT, CDR2 YNNKEL (reference sequence). The CDR3 region has the DNA TGTGCCAGCAGCCAAGGATCCGGGTATAGCAATCAGCCCCAGCATTTT. Translated: CASSQGSGYSNQPQHF.

V gene TRBV7-6 combines with J gene TRBJ2-3, with 7 bases fitting TRBD2. CDR1 SGHVS and CDR2 FNYEAQ come from the germline V gene. The CDR3 length is 15 residues. V trimming: 1 base; J trimming: 2 bases; junction bases outside the gene matches: 3. The CDR3 loop reads CASSLGAGVTDTQYF. The CDR3 coding sequence is TGTGCCAGCAGCTTAGGGGCGGGGGTCACAGATACGCAGTATTTT.

V gene TRBV28 combines with J gene TRBJ1-5, with 7 bases aligning to TRBD1. The CDR3 has 12 residues. Germline V gene sequence: CDR1 MDHEN, CDR2 SYDVKM. J gave up 6 bases and V 8 bases, and 4 bases lay outside the gene matches. The CDR3, as DNA: TGTGCCAGCCGGACAGGTTTTCAGCCCCAGCATTTT. Translated, it gives CASRTGFQPQHF.

Notes on this clone: At one of its ends the junction is not consistent with the germline gene, which may arise from a read error. The chain carries TRBV7-3 and TRBJ2-1; 7 bases agree with TRBD2. The CDR3 sequence is 14 residues long. The germline CDR1 and CDR2 sequences are SGHTA and FQGTGA. Here the CDR3 reads CASSVTRLAEEQFF. The CDR3 DNA follows: TGTGCCAGCAGCGTAACCCGACTAGCCGAGGAGCAGTTCTTC.

The chain uses TRBV2 and TRBJ1-1, with 8 bases lining up with TRBD1. Unmatched junction bases numbered 8, after V lost 5 bases and J lost 3 bases. The CDR3 extends over 15 amino acids. The germline CDR1 and CDR2 sequences are SNHLY and FYNNEI. In DNA, the CDR3 is TGTGCCAGCAGTCGGACAGGGACCCCAGACACTGAAGCTTTCTTT. Translating it yields CASSRTGTPDTEAFF.

V gene TRBV27 combines with J gene TRBJ2-3; 9 bases fit TRBD2. This CDR3 spans 16 amino acids. Germline CDR1 MNHEY, CDR2 SMNVEV (reference sequence). V lost 6 bases and J lost 6; bases outside the gene matches: 13. CDR3 DNA sequence: TGTGCCAGCAGCCGCGGGACTAGCTCCCTTCGGGATACGCAGTATTTT. It yields the protein CASSRGTSSLRDTQYF.

A single count supports this clone. The chain combines TRBV4-2 with TRBJ1-5, with 8 nucleotides matching TRBD1. Germline trimming cut 1 base from V and 6 bases from J; bases unmatched to any gene: 2. This CDR3 region has 14 residues. Germline V lookup: CDR1 LGHNA, CDR2 YNFKEQ. The CDR3 DNA is TGTGCCAGCAGCCAAGGGACAGGGTCTCAGCCCCAGCATTTT. Amino acid sequence: CASSQGTGSQPQHF.

V and J are TRBV18 and TRBJ2-1, with 8 bases identical to TRBD1. Unmatched junction bases numbered 11, after V lost 3 bases and J lost 7 bases. The CDR3 length is 16 residues. Germline CDR1 is KGHSH and CDR2 is LQKENI. CDR3 sequence: CASSPTGTGDSNEQFF. The CDR3 DNA is TGTGCCAGCTCACCGACCGGGACAGGAGACTCTAATGAGCAGTTCTTC.

This rearrangement joins TRBV5-6 to TRBJ1-2; D gene unclear. The CDR3 length is 16 residues. Germline loops: CDR1 SGHDT, CDR2 YYEEEE. The V end lost 0 bases, the J end lost 2 bases, and 14 bases lay between the germline ends. The CDR3 here is CASSLDLGPVNYGYTF. Here the CDR3 DNA reads TGTGCCAGCAGCTTGGATCTGGGCCCTGTAAACTATGGCTACACCTTC. Full variable domain (outside the CDR3, taken from reference TRBV5-6 and TRBJ1-2): DAGVTQSPTHLIKTRGQQVTLRCSPKSGHDTVSWYQQALGQGPQFIFQYYEEEERQRGNFPDRFSGHQFPNYSSELNVNALLLGDSALYLCASSLDLGPVNYGYTFGSGTRLTVV.

The chain has TRBV9 and TRBJ1-1; TRBD1 matches 7 bases. The germline V gene encodes CDR1 SGDLS and CDR2 YYNGEE. This CDR3 comprises 15 residues. Trimming at V came to 0 bases and at J to 5 bases, leaving 7 bases not matched to a gene. CDR3 nucleotides: TGTGCCAGCAGCGTAGCTGGTGCCAGGGGGACTGAAGCTTTCTTT. Its protein is CASSVAGARGTEAFF.

The chain carries TRBV7-9 and TRBJ1-2; 7 bases line up with TRBD1. Germline V gene data show CDR1 as SEHNR and CDR2 as FQNEAQ (reference sequence). Trimming at V came to 6 bases and at J to 6 bases, leaving 7 bases not matched to a gene. The CDR3 extends over 13 amino acids. The CDR3 spells CASRRQGADGYTF. In DNA, the CDR3 is TGTGCCAGCAGGAGACAGGGTGCCGATGGCTACACCTTC.

The gene calls are TRBV28 and TRBJ1-6, with D hard to call. This CDR3 has 16 amino acids. V was clipped by 3 bases and J by 2 bases, with 11 bases between them. The germline V gene has CDR1 MDHEN and CDR2 SYDVKM. CDR3 DNA sequence: TGTGCCAGCAGTTTCGCGAAGAGCGCCTATAATTCACCCCTCCACTTT. Translation gives CASSFAKSAYNSPLHF.

In its sample, this clone was seen once. The chain employs TRBV4-2 and TRBJ1-5; 8 bases map to TRBD1. Trimming cost V 0 bases and J 7 bases; bases outside gene matches: 5. The germline V gene has CDR1 LGHNA and CDR2 YNFKEQ. This CDR3 is 15 amino acids long. The CDR3 DNA reads as TGTGCCAGCAGCCAAGATCCGACAGGGGAACAGCCCCAGCATTTT. Translation: CASSQDPTGEQPQHF.

This clone appeared a single time. The CDR3 sequence: CASSWIDDSDTQYF. CDR3 sequence (DNA): TGTGCCAGCAGCTGGATTGACGACTCGGATACGCAGTATTTT. The chain carries TRBV5-5 and TRBJ2-3; D call uncertain. The ends were cut back, 3 bases at V and 6 bases at J, with 14 bases in the middle. The CDR3 totals 14 residues. Looked up from germline, CDR1 is SGHKS and CDR2 is YYEKEE (reference sequence).

In this sample, this clone turned up once. The V call is TRBV6-6, the J call TRBJ2-7; 8 nucleotides line up with TRBD1. Germline V gene data show CDR1 as MNHNY and CDR2 as SVGAGI (reference sequence). The CDR3 spans 15 residues. The V and J ends lost 9 bases and 4 bases, in that order; junction bases with no gene match: 14. Here the CDR3 reads CASRWSQDRVYEQYV. CDR3 DNA: TGTGCCAGTCGATGGAGTCAGGACAGGGTATACGAGCAGTACGTC.

This clone was seen only a few times. This chain connects TRBV30 to TRBJ1-1, with D tentatively TRBD1 (5 bases). The germline V gene encodes CDR1 GTSNPN and CDR2 SVGIG (reference sequence). This CDR3 is built from 13 residues. Trimming took off 3 bases at V and 5 bases at J, with 13 bases between the two ends. The CDR3: CAWRFRGRTEAFF. The CDR3 DNA follows: TGTGCCTGGAGGTTTCGGGGGAGGACTGAAGCTTTCTTT.